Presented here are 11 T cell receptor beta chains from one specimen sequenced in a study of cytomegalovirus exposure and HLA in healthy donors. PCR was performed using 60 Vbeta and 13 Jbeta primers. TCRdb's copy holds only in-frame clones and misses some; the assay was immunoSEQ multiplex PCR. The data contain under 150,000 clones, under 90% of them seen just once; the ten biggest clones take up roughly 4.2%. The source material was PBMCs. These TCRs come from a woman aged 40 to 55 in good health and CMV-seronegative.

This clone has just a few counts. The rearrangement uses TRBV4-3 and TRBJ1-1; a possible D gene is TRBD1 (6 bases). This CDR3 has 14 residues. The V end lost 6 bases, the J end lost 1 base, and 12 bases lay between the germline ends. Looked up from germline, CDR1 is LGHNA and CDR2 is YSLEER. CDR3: CASRLQGPNTEAFF. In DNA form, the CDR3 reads TGCGCCAGCAGGCTACAGGGCCCGAACACTGAAGCTTTCTTT.

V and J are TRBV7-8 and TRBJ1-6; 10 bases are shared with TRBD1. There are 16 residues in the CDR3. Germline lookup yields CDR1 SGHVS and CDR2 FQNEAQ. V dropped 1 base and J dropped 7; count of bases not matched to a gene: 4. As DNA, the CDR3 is TGTGCCAGCAGCTTAGTGGGGACAGGGGACAATTCACCCCTCCACTTT. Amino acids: CASSLVGTGDNSPLHF.

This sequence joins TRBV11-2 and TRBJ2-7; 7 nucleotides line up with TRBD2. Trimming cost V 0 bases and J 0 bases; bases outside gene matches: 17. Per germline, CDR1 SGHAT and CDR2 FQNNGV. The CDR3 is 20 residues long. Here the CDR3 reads CASSLEATSLIGGSSYEQYF. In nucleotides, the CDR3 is TGTGCCAGCAGCTTAGAGGCGACTAGCCTGATTGGTGGAAGCTCCTACGAGCAGTACTTC. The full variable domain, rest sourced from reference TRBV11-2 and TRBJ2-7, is EAGVAQSPRYKIIEKRQSVAFWCNPISGHATLYWYQQILGQGPKLLIQFQNNGVVDDSQLPKDRFSAERLKGVDSTLKIQPAKLEDSAVYLCASSLEATSLIGGSSYEQYFGPGTRLTVT.

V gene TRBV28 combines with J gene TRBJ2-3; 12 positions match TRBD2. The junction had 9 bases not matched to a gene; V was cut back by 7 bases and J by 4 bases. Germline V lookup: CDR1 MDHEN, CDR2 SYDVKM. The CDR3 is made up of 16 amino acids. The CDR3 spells CASTLRTSGIADTQYF. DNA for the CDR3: TGTGCCAGCACTCTACGGACTAGCGGGATTGCAGATACGCAGTATTTT.

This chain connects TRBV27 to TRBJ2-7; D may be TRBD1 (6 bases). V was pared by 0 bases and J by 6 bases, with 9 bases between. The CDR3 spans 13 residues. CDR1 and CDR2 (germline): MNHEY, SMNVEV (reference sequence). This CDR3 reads CASSLSVGGEQYF. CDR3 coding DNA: TGTGCCAGCAGTTTATCGGTAGGGGGCGAGCAGTACTTC.

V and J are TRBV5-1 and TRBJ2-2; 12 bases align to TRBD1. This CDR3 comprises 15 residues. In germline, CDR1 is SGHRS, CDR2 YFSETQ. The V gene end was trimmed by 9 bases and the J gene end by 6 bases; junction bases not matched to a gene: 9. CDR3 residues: CATTGQGASAGELFF. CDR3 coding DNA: TGCGCCACCACGGGACAGGGGGCTTCGGCCGGGGAGCTGTTTTTT.

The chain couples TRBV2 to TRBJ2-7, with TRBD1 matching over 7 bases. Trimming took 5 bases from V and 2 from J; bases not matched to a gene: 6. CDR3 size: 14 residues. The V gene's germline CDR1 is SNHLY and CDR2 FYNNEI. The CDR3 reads CASSSGQAPYEQYF. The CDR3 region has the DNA TGTGCCAGCAGTTCCGGACAGGCCCCCTACGAGCAGTACTTC.

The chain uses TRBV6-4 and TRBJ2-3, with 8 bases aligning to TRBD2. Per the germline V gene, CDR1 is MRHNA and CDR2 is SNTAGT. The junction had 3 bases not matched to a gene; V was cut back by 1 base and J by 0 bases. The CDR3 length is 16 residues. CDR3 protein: CASSDLAGTSTDTQYF. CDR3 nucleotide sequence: TGTGCCAGCAGTGACTTAGCGGGGACTAGCACAGATACGCAGTATTTT.

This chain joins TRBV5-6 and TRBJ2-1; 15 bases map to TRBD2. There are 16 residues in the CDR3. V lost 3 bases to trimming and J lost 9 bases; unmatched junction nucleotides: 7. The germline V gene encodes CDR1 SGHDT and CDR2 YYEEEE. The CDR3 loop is CASSSRTSGRAIEQFF. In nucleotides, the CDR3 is TGTGCCAGCAGCTCGAGGACTAGCGGGAGGGCCATTGAGCAGTTCTTC.

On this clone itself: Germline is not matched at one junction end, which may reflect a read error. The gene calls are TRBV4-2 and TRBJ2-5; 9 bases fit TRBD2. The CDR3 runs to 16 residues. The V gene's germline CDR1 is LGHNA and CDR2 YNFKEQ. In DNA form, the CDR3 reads TGTGCCCGCAGCCAAAGGGGGACTAGCCTCCAAGAGACCCAGTACTTC. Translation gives CARSQRGTSLQETQYF.

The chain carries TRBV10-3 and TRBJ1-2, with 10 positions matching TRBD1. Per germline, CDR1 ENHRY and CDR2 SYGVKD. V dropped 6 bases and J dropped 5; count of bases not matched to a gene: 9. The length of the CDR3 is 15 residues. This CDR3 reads CAISRDRGLTYGYTF. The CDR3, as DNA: TGTGCCATCAGCCGGGACAGGGGCCTAACTTATGGCTACACCTTC.